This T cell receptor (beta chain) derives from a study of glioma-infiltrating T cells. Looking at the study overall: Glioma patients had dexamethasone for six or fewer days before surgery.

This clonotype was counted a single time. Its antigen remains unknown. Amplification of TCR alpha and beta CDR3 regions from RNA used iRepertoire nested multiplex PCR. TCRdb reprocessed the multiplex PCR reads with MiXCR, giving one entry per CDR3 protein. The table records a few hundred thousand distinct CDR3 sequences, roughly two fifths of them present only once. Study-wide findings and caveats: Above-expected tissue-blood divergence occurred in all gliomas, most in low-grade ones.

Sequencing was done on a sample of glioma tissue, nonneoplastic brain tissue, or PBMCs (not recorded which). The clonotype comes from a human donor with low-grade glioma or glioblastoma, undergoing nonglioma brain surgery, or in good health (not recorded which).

The CDR3 reads CSARGTADNEQFF. Written as DNA, the CDR3 is TGCAGTGCTAGAGGGACAGCCGACAATGAGCAGTTCTTC. The chain uses TRBV20-1 and TRBJ2-1, with a weak D call TRBD1 (6 bases). Germline V lookup: CDR1 DFQATT, CDR2 SNEGSKA (reference sequence). The V end lost 1 base, the J end lost 5 bases, and 9 bases lay between the germline ends. The CDR3 covers 13 residues.